This note documents a single T cell receptor beta chain sequence. Its antigen is as yet unknown. Germline CDR1 and CDR2: MDHEN and SYDVKM. V lost 4 bases and J 2 bases, leaving 9 bases between the germline ends. This CDR3 is 13 amino acids long. This sample is part of a study of T cell responses to AZD1222 COVID-19 vaccine. Study findings and constraints: Spike-specific TCRs gained breadth and depth after people received two AZD1222 doses. Repertoires were sampled only after the peak T cell response. Clonal diversity may have been underestimated, and the donors were mostly white British, with more females than males.

Assay: immunoSEQ multiplex PCR; the TCRdb copy retains only in-frame clones and omits some. This table has around 140,000 clones, under 90% appearing once. This chain joins TRBV28 and TRBJ2-7; a weak D match, TRBD1 (5 bases). Sequencing used peripheral blood, obtained 28 days after the second AZD1222 dose. The source of this sequence is an adult who received the AZD1222 COVID-19 vaccine. The CDR3 loop reads CASSSRAPYEQYV. As DNA, the CDR3 is TGTGCCAGCAGTTCCAGGGCTCCCTACGAGCAGTACGTC.